These T cell receptor beta chains were read from a single sample in a study of cytomegalovirus exposure and HLA in healthy donors. The method was immunoSEQ multiplex PCR; TCRdb's version includes in-frame clones alone and lacks a portion of them. The sample lists fewer than 90,000 clones, over 75% occurring once. Sequenced input: PBMCs. These receptors all come from a male donor in good health and CMV-seropositive. CDR3s include the opening cysteine and the closing phenylalanine or tryptophan. The order of the fields is V gene, D gene, J gene, CDR3 protein. D genes are given only for firm matches.

>TRBV9|TRBD2|TRBJ2-7
CASSPTSGASYEQYF
>TRBV25-1|TRBD1|TRBJ1-4
CASSELGQGFNEKLFF
>TRBV13|TRBD2|TRBJ2-5
CASSLAGVGQETQYF
>TRBV5-5|TRBD2|TRBJ2-3
CVSSPDFSGRATDTQYF
>TRBV4-1|NA|TRBJ2-7
CASSQDRDSPYEQYF
>TRBV29-1|NA|TRBJ2-7
CSVAQVLPPYEQYF
>TRBV7-3|NA|TRBJ2-5
CASSNPSAQETQYF
>TRBV5-5|NA|TRBJ1-2
CASSLGGLGAYGYTF
>TRBV7-8|TRBD1|TRBJ1-3
CASSYRTGGARYTIYF
>TRBV10-3|TRBD2|TRBJ2-3
CAINLAGPTDTQYF
>TRBV9|NA|TRBJ2-3
CASSVGTPVDTQYF
>TRBV6-5|TRBD1|TRBJ2-2
CASRRDRRNTGELFF
>TRBV5-6|NA|TRBJ2-2
CASITHLTGELFF
>TRBV27|TRBD2|TRBJ2-3
CASRGLAGVRTDTQYF
>TRBV7-2|TRBD1|TRBJ2-3
CASSSGTGGRDTQYF
>TRBV11-2|NA|TRBJ1-1
CASSSLPGYTEAFF
>TRBV10-1|NA|TRBJ1-1
CASSESWQGNGVTEAFF
>TRBV4-3|TRBD1|TRBJ2-3
CASSQTPGQGADTQYF
>TRBV6-5|TRBD2|TRBJ2-7
CASRSGRLSYEQYF
>TRBV5-4|TRBD2|TRBJ2-1
CASSPAGAGSYNEQFF
>TRBV7-2|TRBD1|TRBJ2-3
CASSKQTGGSTDTQYF
>TRBV28|TRBD2|TRBJ2-7
CASSQPPLLAQSYEQYF
>TRBV13|NA|TRBJ2-3
CASSLFPRGGTDTQYF
>TRBV6-5|TRBD2|TRBJ2-1
CASSRAGVGYNEQFF
>TRBV5-1|TRBD2|TRBJ2-7
CASSRSGTSEEQYF
>TRBV18|NA|TRBJ2-7
CASSPHPGGSYEQYF
>TRBV27|TRBD1|TRBJ2-7
CASSYSAGDRAHEQYF
>TRBV7-8|NA|TRBJ2-7
CASSLRVSYEQYF
>TRBV7-3|TRBD2|TRBJ2-7
CASSLKPGLAGRSSYEQYF
>TRBV5-5|TRBD1|TRBJ1-1
CASSLPGGGNTEAFF
>TRBV28|NA|TRBJ2-2
CASRPGLYTGELFF
>TRBV10-2|TRBD1|TRBJ2-6
CASGQGTGANVLTF
>TRBV18|TRBD1|TRBJ1-2
CASSPQTGTYGYTF
>TRBV5-6|NA|TRBJ2-5
CASNRGRKETQYF
>TRBV28|NA|TRBJ1-1
CASRFGGVSTEAFF
>TRBV7-3|TRBD1|TRBJ1-1
CASSISGQAIRTEAFF
>TRBV6-5|TRBD2|TRBJ2-7
CASSHLAGGSNEQYF
>TRBV30|NA|TRBJ2-7
CAWSVISSEQYF
>TRBV18|NA|TRBJ2-7
CASSSPGEQYF
>TRBV6-5|TRBD1|TRBJ1-2
CASRPTQGAGYGYTF
>TRBV11-1|TRBD1|TRBJ1-3
CASSPRDSPGNTIYF
>TRBV27|NA|TRBJ2-7
CASGAMLSYEQYF
>TRBV30|TRBD2|TRBJ2-7
CASSWSLAGGLSSYEQYF
>TRBV28|TRBD1|TRBJ1-1
CASSSGQGASSGEAFF
>TRBV30|NA|TRBJ1-1
CAWSAQGGTEAFF
>TRBV9|TRBD1|TRBJ2-7
CASSDRQGGEQYF
>TRBV16|NA|TRBJ1-2
CASSQLTDLRYTF
>TRBV5-1|NA|TRBJ1-1
CASSLESGLNTEAFF
>TRBV7-9|TRBD1|TRBJ2-6
CASSPREGQASSGANVLTF
>TRBV27|NA|TRBJ2-1
CASSFREWGSYNEQFF
>TRBV6-5|TRBD1|TRBJ2-7
CASSKGQGRNEQYF
>TRBV6-6|NA|TRBJ1-2
CASSARNFGYTF
>TRBV9|TRBD2|TRBJ2-6
CASSAFGGRESTISGANVLTF
>TRBV19|TRBD1|TRBJ1-4
CASSDRANEKLFF